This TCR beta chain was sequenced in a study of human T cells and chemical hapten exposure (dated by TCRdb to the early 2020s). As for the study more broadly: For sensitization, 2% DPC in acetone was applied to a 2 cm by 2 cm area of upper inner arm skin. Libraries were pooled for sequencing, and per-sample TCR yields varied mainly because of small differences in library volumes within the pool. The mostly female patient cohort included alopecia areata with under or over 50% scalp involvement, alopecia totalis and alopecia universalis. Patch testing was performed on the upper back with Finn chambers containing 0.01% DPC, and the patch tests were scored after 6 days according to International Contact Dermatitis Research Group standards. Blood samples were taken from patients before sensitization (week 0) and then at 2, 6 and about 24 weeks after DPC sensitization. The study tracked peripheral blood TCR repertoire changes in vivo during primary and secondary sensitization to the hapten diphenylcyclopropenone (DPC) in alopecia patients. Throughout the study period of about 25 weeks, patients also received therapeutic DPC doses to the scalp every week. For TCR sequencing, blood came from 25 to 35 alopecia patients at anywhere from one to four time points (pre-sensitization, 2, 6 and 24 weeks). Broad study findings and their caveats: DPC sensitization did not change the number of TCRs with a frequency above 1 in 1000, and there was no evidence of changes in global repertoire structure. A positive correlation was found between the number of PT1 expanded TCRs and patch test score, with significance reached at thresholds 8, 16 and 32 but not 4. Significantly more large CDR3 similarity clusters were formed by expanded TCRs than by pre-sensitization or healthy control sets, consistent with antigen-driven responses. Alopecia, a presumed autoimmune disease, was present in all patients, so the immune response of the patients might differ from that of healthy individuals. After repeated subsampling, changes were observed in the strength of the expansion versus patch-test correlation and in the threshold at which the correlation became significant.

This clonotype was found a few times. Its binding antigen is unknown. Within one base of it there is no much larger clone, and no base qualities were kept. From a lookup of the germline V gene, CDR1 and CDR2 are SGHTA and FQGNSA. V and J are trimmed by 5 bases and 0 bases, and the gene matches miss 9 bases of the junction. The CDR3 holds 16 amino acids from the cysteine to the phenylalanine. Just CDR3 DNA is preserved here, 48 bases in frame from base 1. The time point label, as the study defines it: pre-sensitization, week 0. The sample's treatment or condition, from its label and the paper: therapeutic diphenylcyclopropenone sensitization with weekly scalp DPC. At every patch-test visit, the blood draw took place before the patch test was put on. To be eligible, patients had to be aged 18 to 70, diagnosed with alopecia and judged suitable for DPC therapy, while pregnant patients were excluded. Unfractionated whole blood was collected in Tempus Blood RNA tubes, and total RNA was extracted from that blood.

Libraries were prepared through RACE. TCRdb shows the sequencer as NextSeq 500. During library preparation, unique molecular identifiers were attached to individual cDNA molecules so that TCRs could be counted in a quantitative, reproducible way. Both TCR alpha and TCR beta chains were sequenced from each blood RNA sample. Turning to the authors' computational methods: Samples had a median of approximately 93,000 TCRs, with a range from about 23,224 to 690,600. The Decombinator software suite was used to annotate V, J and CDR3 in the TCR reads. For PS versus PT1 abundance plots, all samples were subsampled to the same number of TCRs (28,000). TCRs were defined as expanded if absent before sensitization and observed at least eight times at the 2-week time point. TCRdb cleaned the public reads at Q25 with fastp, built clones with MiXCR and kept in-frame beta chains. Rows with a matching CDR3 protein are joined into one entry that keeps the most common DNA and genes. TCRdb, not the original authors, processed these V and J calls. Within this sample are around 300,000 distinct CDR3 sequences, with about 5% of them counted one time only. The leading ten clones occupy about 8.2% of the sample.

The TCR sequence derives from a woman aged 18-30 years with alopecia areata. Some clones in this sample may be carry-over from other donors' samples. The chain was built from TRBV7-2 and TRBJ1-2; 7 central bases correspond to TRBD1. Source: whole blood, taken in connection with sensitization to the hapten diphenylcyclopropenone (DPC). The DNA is TGTGCCAGCAGCAAACAATGGGACAGTACTAACTATGGCTACACCTTC. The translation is CASSKQWDSTNYGYTF.